This T cell receptor beta chain was profiled in a study of CD8+CD57+ T cells in acquired aplastic anemia. Study in general: CD4+ and CD8+ cells, once sorted, gave DNA averaging around 3.2 ug. Study-level findings and limits: The number of CD8+ CDR3 sequences shared by patients and controls was roughly 30.

Worth noting for this clonotype: The antigen is not known.

Patients included in sequencing had previously demonstrated CD8+CD57+ cell expansion by flow cytometry. The patients all had a severe acquired aplastic anemia diagnosis. In germline, CDR1 is SQVTM, CDR2 ANQGSEA. V lost 7 bases, J lost 2 bases, and 14 bases lay in between. The CDR3 contains 13 residues. TCR beta VDJ and CDR3 were profiled, and genomic DNA was the template. From the reads, TCRdb called clonotypes with MiXCR, one entry per CDR3 protein. The sample yields roughly 61,000 distinct CDR3 sequences, around 50% seen once. This sequence originates from a human donor with aplastic anemia. The chain uses TRBV29-1 and TRBJ1-2; D ambiguous. The sample comprised sorted CD4+, CD8+, or CD8+CD57+ T cells (not recorded which) from PBMCs. CDR3: CSARVPGNYGYTF. CDR3 nucleotides: TGCAGCGCCCGCGTCCCAGGCAACTATGGCTACACCTTC. Full variable domain (rest looked up from reference TRBV29-1 and TRBJ1-2): SAVISQKPSRDICQRGTSLTIQCQVDSQVTMMFWYRQQPGQSLTLIATANQGSEATYESGFVIDKFPISRPNLTFSTLTVSNMSPEDSSIYLCSARVPGNYGYTFGSGTRLTVV.